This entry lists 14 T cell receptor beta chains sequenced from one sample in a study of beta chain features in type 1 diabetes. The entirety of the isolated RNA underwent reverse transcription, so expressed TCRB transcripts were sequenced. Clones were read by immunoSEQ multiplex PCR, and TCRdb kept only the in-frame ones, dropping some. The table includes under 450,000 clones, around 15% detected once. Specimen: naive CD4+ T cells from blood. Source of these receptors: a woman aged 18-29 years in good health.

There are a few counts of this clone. The CDR3: CASSGQGILVSTEAFF. The CDR3, as DNA: TGTGCCAGTTCGGGACAGGGGATACTGGTTAGCACTGAAGCTTTCTTT. The rearrangement links TRBV25-1 to TRBJ1-1; 10 positions agree with TRBD1. Losses at the gene ends were 9 bases for V and 4 bases for J; bases not matched to a gene: 14. Germline loops: CDR1 MGHDK, CDR2 SYGVNS. The CDR3 is 16 amino acids.

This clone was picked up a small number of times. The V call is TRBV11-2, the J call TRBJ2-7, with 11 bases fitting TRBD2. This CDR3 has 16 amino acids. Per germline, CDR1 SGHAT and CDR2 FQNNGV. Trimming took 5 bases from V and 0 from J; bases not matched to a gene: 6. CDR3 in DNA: TGTGCCAGCAGCCCCCTAGCGGGAGGCGTCTCCTACGAGCAGTACTTC. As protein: CASSPLAGGVSYEQYF.

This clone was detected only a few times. CDR3 bases: TGTGCCAGTAACACGGGACCCTGGGGGCTGGAGACCCAGTACTTC. Encoded protein: CASNTGPWGLETQYF. The chain links TRBV19 to TRBJ2-5, with D possibly being TRBD1 (6 bases). Germline assignment: CDR1 LNHDA and CDR2 SQIVND (reference sequence). CDR3 length: 15 residues. V gave up 7 bases and J gave up 5 bases, with 20 bases separating them. Variable domain in full (rest from reference TRBV19 and TRBJ2-5): DGGITQSPKYLFRKEGQNVTLSCEQNLNHDAMYWYRQDPGQGLRLIYYSQIVNDFQKGDIAEGYSVSREKKESFPLTVTSAQKNPTAFYLCASNTGPWGLETQYFGPGTRLLVL.

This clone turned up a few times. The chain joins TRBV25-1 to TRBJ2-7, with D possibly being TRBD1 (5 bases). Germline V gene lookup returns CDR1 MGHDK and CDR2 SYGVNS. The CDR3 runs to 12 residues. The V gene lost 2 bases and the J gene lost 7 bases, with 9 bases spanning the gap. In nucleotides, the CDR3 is TGTGCCAGCAGTGAAACGAAGGGGGAGCAGTACTTC. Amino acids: CASSETKGEQYF.

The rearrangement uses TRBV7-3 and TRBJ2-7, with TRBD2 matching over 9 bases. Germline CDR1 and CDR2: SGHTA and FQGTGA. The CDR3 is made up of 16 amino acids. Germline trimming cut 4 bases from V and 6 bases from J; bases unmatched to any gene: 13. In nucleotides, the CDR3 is TGTGCCAGCAGCTCCCGAGCGGGAGGTCCGAAGGCCGAGCAGTACTTC. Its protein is CASSSRAGGPKAEQYF.

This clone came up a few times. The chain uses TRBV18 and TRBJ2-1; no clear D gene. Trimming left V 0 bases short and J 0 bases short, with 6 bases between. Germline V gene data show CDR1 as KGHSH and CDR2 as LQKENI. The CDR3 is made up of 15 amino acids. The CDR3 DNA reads TGTGCCAGCTCACCACCGGCTAGCTCCTACAATGAGCAGTTCTTC. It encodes CASSPPASSYNEQFF.

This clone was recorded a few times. CDR3 coding DNA: TGCAGCGTCGCGCTAAGACTAGCGACCTACAATGAGCAGTTCTTC. Translated: CSVALRLATYNEQFF. This chain joins TRBV29-1 and TRBJ2-1; 8 bases fit TRBD2. Per the germline V gene, CDR1 is SQVTM and CDR2 is ANQGSEA. The CDR3 loop spans 15 amino acids. J gave up 2 bases and V 6 bases, and 9 bases lay outside the gene matches.

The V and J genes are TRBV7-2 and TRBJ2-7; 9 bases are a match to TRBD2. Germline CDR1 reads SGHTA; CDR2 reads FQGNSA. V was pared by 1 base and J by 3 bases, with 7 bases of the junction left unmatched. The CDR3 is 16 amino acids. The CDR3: CASSLGGTSYLYEQYF. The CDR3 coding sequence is TGTGCCAGCAGCTTAGGTGGGACTAGCTACCTCTACGAGCAGTACTTC.

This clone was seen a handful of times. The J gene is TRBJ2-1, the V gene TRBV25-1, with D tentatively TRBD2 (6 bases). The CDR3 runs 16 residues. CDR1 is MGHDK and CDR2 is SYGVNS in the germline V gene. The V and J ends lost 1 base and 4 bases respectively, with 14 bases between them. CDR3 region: CASSESPGDVYNEQFF. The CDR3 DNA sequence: TGTGCCAGCAGTGAATCCCCGGGAGACGTATACAATGAGCAGTTCTTC.

The CDR3 loop reads CASSFRFPGPETQYF. CDR3 bases: TGTGCCAGCAGTTTCCGATTCCCAGGGCCAGAGACCCAGTACTTC. This chain joins TRBV28 and TRBJ2-5; D possibly corresponds to TRBD1 (5 bases). Germline loops: CDR1 MDHEN, CDR2 SYDVKM. The CDR3 is made up of 15 amino acids. Trimming pared 3 bases from V and 4 bases from J, leaving 15 bases between.

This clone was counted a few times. The CDR3 region is CAWGAPGQGHYEQYF. The CDR3 DNA is TGTGCCTGGGGTGCTCCGGGACAGGGCCATTACGAGCAGTACTTC. The chain couples TRBV30 to TRBJ2-7, with TRBD1 matching 9 bases. The V segment lost 5 bases and the J segment 4 bases; nucleotides outside the gene matches: 12. CDR1 GTSNPN and CDR2 SVGIG come from the germline V gene (reference sequence). The CDR3 spans 15 residues.

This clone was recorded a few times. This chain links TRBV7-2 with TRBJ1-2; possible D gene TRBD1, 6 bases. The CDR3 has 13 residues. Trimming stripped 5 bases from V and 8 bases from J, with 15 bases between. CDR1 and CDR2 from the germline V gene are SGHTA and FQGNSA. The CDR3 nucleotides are TGTGCCAGCAGCCCGCGGACAGTAGACGGCTACACCTTC. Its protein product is CASSPRTVDGYTF. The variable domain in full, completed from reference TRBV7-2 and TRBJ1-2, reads GAGVSQSPSNKVTEKGKDVELRCDPISGHTALYWYRQSLGQGLEFLIYFQGNSAPDKSGLPSDRFSAERTGGSVSTLTIQRTQQEDSAVYLCASSPRTVDGYTFGSGTRLTVV.

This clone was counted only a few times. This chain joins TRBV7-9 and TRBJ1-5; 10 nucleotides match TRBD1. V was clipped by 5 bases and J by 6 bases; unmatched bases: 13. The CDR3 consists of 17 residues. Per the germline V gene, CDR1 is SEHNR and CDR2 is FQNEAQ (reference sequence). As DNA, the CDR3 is TGTGCCAGCAGCCTCGGCCGGACAGGGGGTTCTAGTCAGCCCCAGCATTTT. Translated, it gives CASSLGRTGGSSQPQHF. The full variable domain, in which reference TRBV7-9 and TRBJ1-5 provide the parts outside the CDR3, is DTGVSQNPRHKITKRGQNVTFRCDPISEHNRLYWYRQTLGQGPEFLTYFQNEAQLEKSRLLSDRFSAERPKGSFSTLEIQRTEQGDSAMYLCASSLGRTGGSSQPQHFGDGTRLSIL.

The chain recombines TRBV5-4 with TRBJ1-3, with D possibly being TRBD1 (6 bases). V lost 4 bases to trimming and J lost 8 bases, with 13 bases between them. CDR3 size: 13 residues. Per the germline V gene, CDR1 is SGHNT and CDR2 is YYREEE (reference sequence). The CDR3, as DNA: TGTGCCAGCAGCGGTAACAGGGCGGACACCATATATTTT. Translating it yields CASSGNRADTIYF.